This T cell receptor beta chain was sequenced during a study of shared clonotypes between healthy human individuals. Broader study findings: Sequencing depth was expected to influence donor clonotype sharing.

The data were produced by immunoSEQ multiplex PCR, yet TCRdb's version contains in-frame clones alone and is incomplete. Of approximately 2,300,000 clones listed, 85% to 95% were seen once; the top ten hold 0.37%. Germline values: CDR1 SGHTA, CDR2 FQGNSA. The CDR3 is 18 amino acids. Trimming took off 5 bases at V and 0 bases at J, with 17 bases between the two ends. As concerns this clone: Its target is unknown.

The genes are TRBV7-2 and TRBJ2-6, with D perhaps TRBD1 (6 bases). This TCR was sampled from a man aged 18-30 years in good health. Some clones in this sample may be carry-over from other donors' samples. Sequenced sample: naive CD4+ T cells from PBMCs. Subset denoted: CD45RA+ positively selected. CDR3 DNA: TGTGCCAGCAGCCAAAACCCCCGCAGGGGCTCTGGGGCCAACGTCCTGACTTTC. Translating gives CASSQNPRRGSGANVLTF. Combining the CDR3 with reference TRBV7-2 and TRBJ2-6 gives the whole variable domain GAGVSQSPSNKVTEKGKDVELRCDPISGHTALYWYRQSLGQGLEFLIYFQGNSAPDKSGLPSDRFSAERTGGSVSTLTIQRTQQEDSAVYLCASSQNPRRGSGANVLTFGAGSRLTVL.